This T cell receptor (beta chain) emerged from a study of blood T cell repertoires in COVID-19 (TCRdb year 2020). At the level of the whole study: Samples covering the acute and convalescent phases of COVID-19 were provided by collaborators in the United States, Italy and Spain. The material from the prospective study consisted of cDNA or gDNA derived from T cells, B-cell-depleted T cells, or PBMCs. Where available, HLA class I and class II types were obtained from metadata supplied by the sample provider rather than from assay-based typing. Subjects who had been exposed to COVID-19, were actively infected with it, or had recovered from it provided the deeply sampled blood TCRbeta repertoires that made up the dataset. The repertoires were released in a freely available public database meant as a resource for research on the immune response to SARS-CoV-2. Nearly every sample came with metadata listing a de-identified subject ID, COVID-19 status, age in years and sex. Samples were obtained from the ongoing ImmuneRACE study (first 160 participants) and from about 1,300 subjects provided by 6 global collaborators.

A second Seattle source provided samples from volunteer blood donors who had recovered from COVID-19. Each collaborating institution followed its own protocols to collect whole blood in K2EDTA tubes. For TCRbeta analysis, collaborators shipped samples as frozen whole blood, isolated PBMCs, or DNA extracted from either of those sample types. In the case of this clone: Its cognate antigen has yet to be identified. Base qualities are missing; no much larger clone stands one base away.

The research as a whole found: The quantity of clinical and demographic metadata differed by source and by participant and was supplied without curation.

TCRbeta CDR3 regions were amplified from genomic DNA using the immunoSEQ Assay, a bias-controlled multiplex PCR. The source study handled its data this way. Nucleated cell counts per sample were estimated from amplification of reference gene primers within the assay. Sequence reads were collapsed and filtered to measure the absolute abundance of every unique TCRbeta CDR3 rearrangement. For each sample, productive Simpson clonality was calculated as the square root of Simpson's diversity index across productive rearrangements. TCRdb mirrors the immuneACCESS table, restricted to in-frame sequences. Some clones are absent from its copies; in checked studies, under half trace to an unresolved V gene, and the reason for the others is unknown. The V and J calls and clone size were taken over from that table, and D and trimming were inferred from the DNA. The sample table shows hundreds of thousands of clones, and more than 75% are seen once. The ten largest make up roughly 3% of the sample.

Material for sequencing was peripheral blood. The clonotype originates from a woman in her late teens or twenties who had recovered from COVID-19.

The CDR3 reads as follows: CASSLTSGRVKTQYF. The nucleotide sequence reads as follows: TGCGCCAGCAGCTTGACTAGCGGGAGAGTAAAGACCCAGTACTTC. The rearrangement joined TRBV5-1 to TRBJ2-5, with 11 bases in between that match TRBD2. V is cut back by 1 base and J by 6 bases, with 5 bases in the junction unmatched. From a lookup of the germline V gene, CDR1 and CDR2 are SGHRS and YFSETQ. The CDR3 goes from the cysteine to the phenylalanine over 15 residues. The entry retains the CDR3 DNA only, 45 bases that are in frame from base 1.